This T cell receptor beta chain was profiled in a study of CD8+ T cells in alopecia areata. General observations from the study: Normal skin's resident alphabeta T cells are also sequenced in scalp samples.

Extraction of RNA preceded its reverse transcription into cDNA, which served as the sequencing template. Repertoires were generated with immunoSEQ multiplex PCR, while TCRdb's copy carries only in-frame clones and drops some. The table includes more than 150,000 clones, roughly three fifths detected once. A few counts support this clone. No antigen is known for it. The CDR3 loop spans 15 amino acids. Germline V lookup: CDR1 MNHEY, CDR2 SVGAGI. With V trimmed by 0 bases and J by 4 bases, 4 bases remained unmatched. Treatment reported: oral pan-JAK inhibitor, 5-10 mg twice daily. This receptor was taken from a human donor with alopecia areata. Sequencing used CD4+ T cells sorted from blood, obtained at week 4, from a patient treated with tofacitinib. The chain employs TRBV6-5 and TRBJ1-1; 8 bases are shared with TRBD1. CDR3 bases: TGTGCCAGCAGTTACTCGTTCACAGGGGGCACTGAAGCTTTCTTT. It is translated as CASSYSFTGGTEAFF.